This entry features one T cell receptor (beta chain) sequence. The sample originates from a study of PD-1 blockade in mismatch repair-deficient tumors. Study context: Patients had approximately 13 mismatch repair-deficient cancer types and were previously treated and progressing.

TCRdb's table, derived via immunoSEQ multiplex PCR, lists solely in-frame clones and lacks some. Here the sample spans 100,000 or so clones, approximately 80% being singletons. The receptor was derived from an adult with mismatch repair-deficient cancer. The specimen was peripheral blood, collected 35 to 37 weeks after starting pembrolizumab.

CDR3 in DNA: TGTGCCAGCACGACTAGCGGTACCTACGAGCAGTACTTC. Encoded protein: CASTTSGTYEQYF. The rearrangement joins TRBV25-1 to TRBJ2-7; 9 nucleotides align to TRBD2. This CDR3 contains 13 residues. Per germline, CDR1 MGHDK and CDR2 SYGVNS. V gave up 7 bases and J gave up 2 bases; unmatched junction bases: 3.